This TCR beta chain is drawn from a study of T cells in women clearing cervical HPV infection. A word on this clone: The read comes to an end 3 residues before the CDR3 does, leaving the germline J gene to fill in the end.

Libraries were prepared by immunoSEQ multiplex PCR; TCRdb keeps only in-frame clonotypes and omits some of them. This table lists around 18,000 clones. CDR3 length equals 12 residues. CDR1 is MNHNS and CDR2 is SASEGT in the germline V gene. The V and J ends lost 4 bases and 6 bases respectively, with 9 bases between them. The sequence derives from a woman aged 18-69 years with a cervical HPV16 infection that either progressed to CIN3+ or cleared (not recorded which). The chain employs TRBV6-1 and TRBJ1-2, with D possibly TRBD1 on 6 matching bases. Material: blood buffy coat. CDR3 loop: CASSGQVDGYTF. CDR3 DNA, as far as it was read: TGTGCCAGCAGTGGACAGGTAGATGGC.